This T cell receptor beta chain was retrieved from a study of response to subunit inactivated influenza vaccine. CDR3 length: 15 residues. V was cut by 0 bases and J by 3 bases, with 10 bases left in between. Germline CDR1 reads MDHEN; CDR2 reads SYDVKM. This clonotype was found many times. Its antigen is not identified. A single record per CDR3 protein comes from TCRdb applying MiXCR to the RT-PCR reads. The data show about 650,000 distinct CDR3 sequences, 14% seen once. Study results and caveats: New T cells are recruited in small numbers by each seasonal influenza vaccination, according to the authors' suggestion.

The source is a man between 50 and 59 years old who received an inactivated influenza vaccine. The starting material was PBMCs from blood, obtained 14 days before vaccination. The chain joins TRBV28 to TRBJ2-3, with D tentatively TRBD1 (6 bases). As DNA, the CDR3 is TGTGCCAGCAGTTTATGGGGGGCTGGGACAGATACGCAGTATTTT. Its translation is CASSLWGAGTDTQYF.